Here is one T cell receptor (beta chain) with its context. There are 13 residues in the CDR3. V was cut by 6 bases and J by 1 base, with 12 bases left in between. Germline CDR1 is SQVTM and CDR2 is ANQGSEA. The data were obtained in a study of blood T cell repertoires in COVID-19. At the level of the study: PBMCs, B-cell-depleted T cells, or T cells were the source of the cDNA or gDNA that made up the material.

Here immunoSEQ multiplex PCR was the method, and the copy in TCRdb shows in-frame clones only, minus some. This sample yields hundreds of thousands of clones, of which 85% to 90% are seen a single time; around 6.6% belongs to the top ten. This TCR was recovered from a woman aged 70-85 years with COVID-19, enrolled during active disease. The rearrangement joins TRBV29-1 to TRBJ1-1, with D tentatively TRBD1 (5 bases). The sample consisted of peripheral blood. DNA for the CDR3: TGCAGCGTGGTGGGAGGGACGAACACTGAAGCTTTCTTT. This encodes CSVVGGTNTEAFF. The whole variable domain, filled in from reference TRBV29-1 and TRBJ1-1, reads SAVISQKPSRDICQRGTSLTIQCQVDSQVTMMFWYRQQPGQSLTLIATANQGSEATYESGFVIDKFPISRPNLTFSTLTVSNMSPEDSSIYLCSVVGGTNTEAFFGQGTRLTVV.